What follows describes a single T cell receptor beta chain. No cognate antigen has been identified for it. No quality values exist for individual bases; no much larger clone is one base distant. The sample comes from a study of blood T cell repertoires in COVID-19 (dated by TCRdb to the early 2020s). Concerning the study at large: The collaborator samples originated in the United States, Italy and Spain and spanned the acute and convalescent phases of COVID-19. Where available, HLA class I and class II types were obtained from metadata supplied by the sample provider rather than from assay-based typing. The repertoires were released in a freely available public database intended as a resource for research on the immune response to SARS-CoV-2. Subjects who had been exposed to COVID-19, were actively infected with it, or had recovered from it provided the deeply sampled blood TCRbeta repertoires that made up the dataset. The samples were drawn from the first 160 participants of the ongoing ImmuneRACE study and from 950 to 1,500 subjects provided by 6 global collaborators. The prospective study material was composed of cDNA or gDNA derived from T cells, B-cell-depleted T cells, or PBMCs. The sample metadata nearly always contained a de-identified subject ID, COVID-19 status, age in years and sex.

What the study reported, not specific to this receptor: The quantity of clinical and demographic metadata differed by source and by participant and was supplied without curation.

Ends trimmed: V by 1 base, J by 6 bases; bases unmatched to a gene: 8. The germline V gene supplies CDR1 LGHNA and CDR2 YNFKEQ. The CDR3 sequence holds 16 residues, the cysteine and phenylalanine included. Solely the CDR3 DNA is kept, with 48 bases framed from the first base. Each collaborating institution followed its own protocols to collect whole blood in K2EDTA tubes. For TCRbeta analysis, collaborator samples were shipped as frozen whole blood, as isolated PBMCs, or as DNA extracted from either sample type. The immunoSEQ Assay, a bias-controlled multiplex PCR, was used to amplify TCRbeta CDR3 regions from genomic DNA. As for the original processing: Nucleated cell counts per sample were estimated from amplification of reference gene primers within the assay. Sequence reads were collapsed and filtered to measure the absolute abundance of every unique TCRbeta CDR3 rearrangement. For each sample, productive Simpson clonality was calculated as the square root of Simpson's diversity index over productive rearrangements. TCRdb obtained this table from immuneACCESS and retained in-frame rearrangements with V and J assigned. These tables miss some clones; where compared with another copy, unresolved V genes account for less than half of the shortfall, and the remainder is unexplained. Clone size and V and J calls were adopted from that table, with D and trimming inferred from the DNA. A total of about 83,000 clones appear in this sample, roughly 87% of them only once. The ten largest clones represent 3% of the sample.

The sample was peripheral blood. The receptor was isolated from a woman aged 45-59 years with active or convalescent COVID-19. The chain joins TRBV4-2 to TRBJ2-1; 8 bases in the junction line up with TRBD2. The CDR3 corresponds to CASSQGAGGTPNEQFF. The nucleotide sequence reads TGTGCCAGCAGCCAAGGGGCGGGGGGTACCCCCAATGAGCAGTTCTTC.